This T cell receptor beta chain comes out of a study of cytomegalovirus exposure and HLA in healthy donors (dated by TCRdb to between 2016 and 2019). Background on the whole study: In an earlier analysis of 550 to 750 of the donors, approximately 300 Gb of sequence data and 100 million or so unique TCR beta sequences from about 179 million T cells were reported. An early release covering roughly 600 HLA-typed donors comprised approximately 290 gigabases of sequencing data and tens of millions of unique TCR sequences. The genetic ancestry cluster associated with self-reported Caucasian donors included about 84% of the roughly 400 genotyped donors. The study aimed to test whether cataloging public T cell receptors could reveal signatures of past pathogen exposure. Using immunosequencing, the study profiled T cell repertoires from 550 to 750 subjects and related those repertoires to cytomegalovirus serostatus. A separate validation cohort of roughly 120 different subjects was used in addition to the 666-subject first cohort. To predict cytomegalovirus infection status, the study brought together high-throughput TCR immunosequencing, statistical association of individual TCRs with disease status, and machine learning. A later analysis re-examined previously published TCR beta repertoires from several hundred donors and added high-resolution HLA genotyping to investigate patterns of TCR occurrence. Rather than using new phenotypic data, the later analysis identified candidate immune exposures from TCR beta sequences and from how often those sequences occurred across donors. An earlier analysis of 587 of the donors applied high-throughput TCR beta sequencing to assess whether each TCR beta V gene segment acted as functional or pseudogenic. Donor age, sex, ethnicity and CMV serostatus were collected together with the repertoire data. A later genetic analysis used genome-wide SNP genotypes for about three fifths of the 666 donors, treating that subset as a discovery cohort. All discovery cohort repertoires had been generated on a single sequencing platform. Both class I and class II loci were covered by HLA typing, at four-digit resolution. Typing coverage differed by locus: A, B, C, DRB1 and DQB1 were typed in about 629-630 donors, DQA1 in about 510, DPA1 in nearly 610, and DPB1 in roughly 450. Because of strong linkage in the cohort, roughly five DR-DQ haplotypes were treated as single units for association and clustering. Across around 400 genotyped donors of the cohort, an average of approximately 200,000 unique TCR beta nucleotide sequences per donor were sequenced, and roughly a sixth of those sequences were non-productive. Results and caveats for the whole study, not just this receptor: According to a later genetic analysis, donors in an Asian-associated ancestry cluster had fewer N-insertions in productive TCRs than the approximately 670-donor mean. According to the authors, the approach could potentially be generalized to other disease states and immunological phenotypes. Across donors, most TCR sequences were observed very rarely, whereas some public TCRs were present in many individuals. A later analysis found that TCR association rates varied across HLA loci, with DRB1 alleles showing the most associated TCRs and HLA-C alleles the fewest. A further reported finding was that TCR beta sequences accurately predicted the HLA-A and HLA-B alleles for most subjects in the first cohort. A group of highly shared sequence variants was considered likely to be a technical artifact of the sequencing pipeline. Some IMGT-functional V segments, including TRBV6-2 and TRBV6-3, could not be distinguished by the 87-base-pair reads and were therefore excluded. In the study, some 160 TCR beta chains were listed as associated with cytomegalovirus. The earlier analysis of approximately 560 of the donors excluded approximately 15 rarely observed V segments, including chromosome 9 orphons, because counts were too low. When HLA alleles, especially DR and DQ, strongly co-occurred, attributing TCR associations to individual alleles was difficult. The cohort was sequenced for TCR beta chains only, and without alpha or paired-chain data the features that could be detected were limited. According to a later analysis, parvovirus B19, influenza, CMV and Epstein-Barr virus appeared linked to several top co-occurrence clusters. The classifier was reported to diagnose cytomegalovirus status with high specificity and sensitivity in both the original and validation cohorts. CMV serostatus was the only immune exposure information available for the cohort. Three of the identified cytomegalovirus-associated TCR beta chains were confirmed in vitro to be specific for cytomegalovirus antigens. In a later analysis, HLA-associated TCR beta chains were found to be more clonally expanded and to have lower generation probabilities than equally common non-associated chains. Broadly in line with IMGT annotations, most TCR beta V segments showed up in productive rearrangements about 90% or about 30% of the time in an earlier analysis of roughly 590 of the donors. Correlated functional status among segregating V segments might be attributable to linkage disequilibrium, but an unknown experimental factor could not be ruled out. An association between a missense DCLRE1C variant and V-gene and J-gene trimming of TCR beta chains was found in a later genetic analysis and replicated in an independent cohort. Roughly uniform sequencing depth across donors was assumed in presence/absence analyses, although this assumption may not hold. In a later analysis, most CMV-associated TCR beta chains were found to appear HLA-restricted, with HLA associations seemingly driven largely by CMV exposure. Because HLA typing was missing for some donors at each locus, association tests included only the typed subset. In a later analysis, about 17,000 TCR beta sequences were associated with specific HLA alleles at a false discovery rate of 0.05.

The CDR3 has 13 amino acids, counting the end cysteine and phenylalanine. The sequence is cut down to CDR3 DNA, 39 bases in frame from base 1. The junction carries 6 bases between V and J, which are trimmed by 4 bases and 0 bases respectively. The germline V gene specifies SGHTA as CDR1 and FQGTGA as CDR2. The method was the immunoSEQ multiplex PCR assay. A mixture of 60 forward primers for TCR Vbeta segments and 13 reverse primers for TCR Jbeta segments was used in the multiplex PCR. The CDR3 region of rearranged TCR beta genes was amplified from genomic DNA by a multiplex PCR assay. On the Illumina HiSeq System, the amplified TCR beta libraries were sequenced as 87-base-pair reads. Per the authors' processing: A later analysis counted tens of millions of unique TCR beta chains across the 600 to 850 repertoires, and some 11 million of these chains were shared by at least two donors. Raw reads were error-corrected and collapsed into unique sequences with a nearest-neighbor algorithm that merged closely related sequences to remove PCR and sequencing errors. To assign V, D and J gene segments, CDR3 sequences were aligned to IMGT reference sequences. For a sequence to be retained, a match of at least six nucleotides to both a V gene segment and a J gene segment was required. A rearrangement was called productive if the CDR3 had no stop codons and remained in frame with V and J, and every other rearrangement was called non-productive. CDR3 was defined by IMGT convention, running from the second conserved V-encoded cysteine to the conserved J-encoded phenylalanine. Sequences without an unambiguous match to a single V gene segment were excluded from the earlier analysis of about 600 of the donors. An earlier analysis of about 600 of the donors called V segments functional above 56.7% productive rearrangements and segregating when the between-donor standard deviation exceeded 5%. A statistical classification framework was built to diagnose cytomegalovirus status from the catalog of TCR beta chain sequences. A later analysis assigned V and J genes by comparing TCR nucleotide sequences with IMGT/GENE-DB human TR gene sequences. Using the TCRdist pipeline, a later analysis assigned CDR3 sequences along with most-parsimonious VDJ recombination scenarios. In a later analysis, each TCR beta chain was defined by its CDR3 amino acid sequence together with its V-gene family, and reads lacking a unique V-gene family were excluded. To address suspected cross-contamination and a sequencing artifact, a later analysis removed under 600 highly shared, low-generation-probability nucleotide sequences. A later analysis calculated a clonal expansion index for each public chain from normalized within-repertoire ranks of inferred template counts. In a later analysis, generation probabilities were computed with a VDJ recombination model fitted to out-of-frame rearrangements, and the resulting probabilities were checked against IGoR. Hypergeometric tests were used in a later analysis to score TCR-TCR, TCR-HLA and TCR-CMV co-occurrence, with a repertoire-size bias correction applied to the TCR pairs. A later analysis estimated false discovery rates by permuting HLA or CMV assignments 20 times. In a later analysis, co-occurring TCRs were grouped using DBSCAN, and TCRdist sequence similarity was added for clustering within HLA-allele-positive subsets. Repertoires with fewer than 30,000 or more than 120,000 public chains were left out of co-occurrence clustering, as were about 5 repertoires with anomalous nucleotide sharing. Drawn from immuneACCESS, this table holds only the in-frame rearrangements with V and J called that TCRdb kept. Clones are partly lost; checked studies trace under half to an unresolved V gene and leave the rest unexplained. V and J calls and clone size are copied from that table; D and trimming were computed from the DNA. The table for this sample lists 45,000 to 55,000 clones. Roughly 25% of the sample is held by the ten biggest clonotypes.

The cohort comprised more than 550 healthy bone marrow donors. Cohort members were all nominally healthy when sampled, although unrecorded immune exposures were likely present. The donor tested CMV seropositive and was one of the 289 seropositive cohort members. A peripheral blood sample was provided by each donor, and peripheral blood mononuclear cells were used for TCR beta sequencing. Genomic DNA was extracted from the blood cell samples with the Qiagen DNeasy Blood Extraction Kit. Comment on this clone: Its antigen is currently not known.

The sequence derives from a man in his forties in good health and CMV-seropositive. Sequencing was carried out using PBMCs. This sequence uses TRBV7-3 and TRBJ1-1, and the D gene may be TRBD1, 6 bases matching. The CDR3 in this case is CASSSGVNTEAFF. The base sequence is TGTGCCAGCAGCTCAGGGGTGAACACTGAAGCTTTCTTT.